The rows below give T cell receptor beta chains drawn from one sample of a study of T-cell memory formation after mild COVID-19. In TCRdb, the 5' RACE reads were re-called with MiXCR into one record per CDR3 protein. This sample yields hundreds of thousands of distinct CDR3 sequences, of which 18% are seen a single time; around 12% belongs to the top ten. Sequences were obtained from PBMCs or a T cell subset sorted from them (not recorded which). The receptors stem from an adult woman who had mild COVID-19 (a few samples of this study predate the infection). Cell type and time point are not known. Both conserved end residues are part of each CDR3. Fields, in order: V gene, clone size, J gene, CDR3 length, D gene, CDR3 protein, CDR3 DNA. The D gene is left open where the match is weak. Clone size, where shown, is once, few, many, or a class for clones that have expanded.

>TRBV29-1|few|TRBJ1-1|15|.
CSVVVRGAKKTEAFF
TGCAGCGTTGTCGTCAGGGGTGCGAAGAAAACTGAAGCTTTCTTT
>TRBV29-1|.|TRBJ1-4|16|.
CSVERLGTGGNEKLFF
TGCAGCGTTGAGAGATTGGGGACTGGAGGTAATGAAAAACTGTTTTTT
>TRBV6-5|many|TRBJ2-7|14|TRBD1
CASSYYRTGHEQYF
TGTGCCAGCAGTTACTATCGGACAGGGCACGAGCAGTACTTC
>TRBV6-6|few|TRBJ2-3|17|.
CASSYSPRGDSTDTQYF
TGTGCCAGCAGTTACTCGCCCAGGGGGGATAGCACAGATACGCAGTATTTT
>TRBV4-2|many|TRBJ2-3|11|.
CASSQADTQYF
TGTGCCAGCAGCCAAGCAGATACGCAGTATTTT
>TRBV9|.|TRBJ2-1|16|TRBD1
CASSPPGQGARNEQFF
TGTGCCAGCAGCCCCCCGGGACAGGGGGCAAGGAATGAGCAGTTCTTC
>TRBV2|.|TRBJ1-2|12|.
CASRDSNYGYTF
TGTGCCAGCAGGGACAGTAACTATGGCTACACCTTC
>TRBV7-9|.|TRBJ2-5|12|.
CASSLSEETQYF
TGTGCCAGCAGCTTGTCGGAGGAGACCCAGTACTTC
>TRBV25-1|.|TRBJ2-1|14|TRBD2
CASSELAGDNEQFF
TGTGCCAGCAGTGAACTAGCGGGAGACAATGAGCAGTTCTTC
>TRBV5-1|few|TRBJ2-1|14|TRBD1
CASSPRTGVDEQFF
TGCGCCAGCAGCCCCCGGACAGGGGTGGATGAGCAGTTCTTC
>TRBV2|few|TRBJ1-1|13|.
CASSYGSQGGAFF
TGTGCCAGCAGTTACGGGTCCCAAGGGGGAGCTTTCTTT
>TRBV4-1|few|TRBJ2-1|13|.
CASSQDGLGEQFF
TGCGCCAGCAGCCAAGACGGTTTGGGTGAGCAGTTCTTC
>TRBV7-9|many|TRBJ1-1|14|.
CASTEVGGATEAFF
TGTGCCAGCACCGAAGTCGGGGGAGCCACTGAAGCTTTCTTT
>TRBV20-1|.|TRBJ2-7|13|TRBD2
CSASGTSEREQYF
TGCAGTGCATCCGGGACTAGCGAGCGGGAGCAGTACTTC
>TRBV2|few|TRBJ2-7|12|TRBD1
CASNRGPGEQYF
TGTGCCAGCAACAGGGGGCCTGGGGAGCAGTACTTC
>TRBV27|few|TRBJ1-2|14|TRBD1
CASTGTGGSYGYTF
TGTGCCAGCACGGGGACAGGGGGAAGCTATGGCTACACCTTC